This T cell receptor (beta chain) came from a study of cytomegalovirus exposure and HLA in healthy donors. Findings of the study overall: A later analysis showed TCR association rates differing by HLA locus, peaking at DRB1 and lowest at HLA-C. Cytomegalovirus status, reportedly, was diagnosed with high specificity and sensitivity by the classifier.

This clone was detected only once. No antigen is known for it. Nobody recorded the CMV serostatus of this donor. The PCR employed 60 Vbeta primers together with 13 Jbeta primers. Sequencing used immunoSEQ multiplex PCR; TCRdb keeps in-frame clones, though not all of them. This sample has 200,000 to 250,000 clones, with roughly 84% found just once. The CDR3 has 14 amino acids. CDR1 and CDR2 (germline): LNHDA, SQIVND (reference sequence). V lost 6 bases to trimming and J lost 2 bases; unmatched junction nucleotides: 6. The receptor comes from a human donor in good health. This chain links TRBV19 with TRBJ2-7, with TRBD2 matching over 8 bases. Sequencing was performed on PBMCs. The CDR3 DNA reads as TGTGCCAGTAGGAAAACTAGCGGTACCTACGAGCAGTACTTC. Protein product: CASRKTSGTYEQYF.